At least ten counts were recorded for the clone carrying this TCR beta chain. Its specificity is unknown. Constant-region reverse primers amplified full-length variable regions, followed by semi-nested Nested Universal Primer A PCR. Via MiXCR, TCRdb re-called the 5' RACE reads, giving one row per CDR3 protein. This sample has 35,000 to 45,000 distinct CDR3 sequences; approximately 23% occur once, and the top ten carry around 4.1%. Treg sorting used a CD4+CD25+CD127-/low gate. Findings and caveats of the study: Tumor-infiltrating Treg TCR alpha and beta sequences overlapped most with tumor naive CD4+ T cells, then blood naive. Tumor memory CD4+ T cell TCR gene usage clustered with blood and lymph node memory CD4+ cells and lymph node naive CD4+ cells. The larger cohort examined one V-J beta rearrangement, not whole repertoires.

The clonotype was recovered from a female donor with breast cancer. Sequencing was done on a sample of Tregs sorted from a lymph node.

In DNA form, the CDR3 reads TGCAGTGCCGGCAGGGCACAAGAGACCCAGTACTTC. This encodes CSAGRAQETQYF. The chain recombines TRBV20-1 with TRBJ2-5, with TRBD1 as a possible D gene (5 bases). The CDR3 loop spans 12 amino acids. The V and J ends lost 6 bases and 2 bases respectively, with 10 bases between them. Germline V CDR1 and CDR2: DFQATT, SNEGSKA (reference sequence).